Following are 31 T cell receptor beta chains from one sample sequenced in a study of neoadjuvant nivolumab and ipilimumab in lung cancer. Assay: immunoSEQ multiplex PCR; the TCRdb copy retains only in-frame clones and omits some. Of approximately 31,000 clones listed, 90% were seen once; the top ten hold about 5%. The sample here was peripheral blood, taken after neoadjuvant nivolumab, alone or with ipilimumab, at or shortly before surgery. These receptors came from an adult with non-small cell lung cancer.

The rearrangement links TRBV5-1 to TRBJ2-7; the D call may be TRBD1 or TRBD2 (5 bases each). V lost 1 base to trimming and J lost 7 bases, with 18 bases between them. Per the germline V gene, CDR1 is SGHRS and CDR2 is YFSETQ. CDR3 length equals 15 residues. This CDR3 is CASSLLQGETREQYF. Here the CDR3 DNA reads TGCGCCAGCAGCTTGCTTCAGGGAGAAACTCGAGAGCAGTACTTC. The full variable domain, with the rest looked up from reference TRBV5-1 and TRBJ2-7, is KAGVTQTPRYLIKTRGQQVTLSCSPISGHRSVSWYQQTPGQGLQFLFEYFSETQRNKGNFPGRFSGRQFSNSRSEMNVSTLELGDSALYLCASSLLQGETREQYFGPGTRLTVT.

This rearrangement joins TRBV7-2 to TRBJ2-7, with 9 bases aligning to TRBD1. Trimming cost V 7 bases and J 7 bases; bases outside gene matches: 11. Germline loops: CDR1 SGHTA, CDR2 FQGNSA. The CDR3 contains 14 residues. The CDR3 DNA follows: TGTGCCAGCACCCTAGGGGACAGGGTGGGAGAGCAGTACTTC. Translated, it gives CASTLGDRVGEQYF.

This chain connects TRBV2 to TRBJ1-2; 9 bases fit TRBD1. The ends lost 5 bases at V and 2 bases at J; junction bases unmatched: 9. The germline gives CDR1 SNHLY, CDR2 FYNNEI. There are 16 residues in the CDR3. The CDR3 protein is CASSHPRDRENYGYTF. In nucleotides, the CDR3 is TGTGCCAGCAGTCATCCCCGGGACAGGGAGAACTATGGCTACACCTTC.

This rearrangement joins TRBV5-1 to TRBJ2-2; D is unresolved. The CDR3 extends over 18 amino acids. Germline assignment: CDR1 SGHRS and CDR2 YFSETQ. Trimming stripped 4 bases from V and 3 bases from J, with 22 bases between. The CDR3 sequence is CASSPRDSLAPYTGELFF. The CDR3 nucleotides are TGCGCCAGCAGCCCTCGCGACTCACTGGCACCATACACCGGGGAGCTGTTTTTT.

The chain uses TRBV6-1 and TRBJ1-6; D gene ambiguous. The germline V gene encodes CDR1 MNHNS and CDR2 SASEGT. The CDR3 is made up of 15 amino acids. V lost 7 bases and J lost 8, with 18 bases in between. CDR3 in DNA: TGTGCCAGCACCCAAAAATGGACGGAATATTCACCCCTCCACTTT. It encodes CASTQKWTEYSPLHF.

This chain links TRBV2 with TRBJ2-2; D remains ambiguous. CDR1 and CDR2 from the germline V gene are SNHLY and FYNNEI. The CDR3 covers 13 residues. Between the trimmed V and J ends, which lost 9 bases and 5 bases, there was a span of 13 bases. CDR3 nucleotide sequence: TGTGCCAGTTCCCGGCGGCAAACCGGGGAGCTGTTTTTT. This codes for CASSRRQTGELFF. The variable domain in full, completed from reference TRBV2 and TRBJ2-2, reads EPEVTQTPSHQVTQMGQEVILRCVPISNHLYFYWYRQILGQKVEFLVSFYNNEISEKSEIFDDQFSVERPDGSNFTLKIRSTKLEDSAMYFCASSRRQTGELFFGEGSRLTVL.

This clone has just a few counts. The V call is TRBV7-2, the J call TRBJ2-2; 7 bases are shared with TRBD1. The CDR3 extends over 15 amino acids. Trimming at V came to 5 bases and at J to 6 bases, leaving 9 bases not matched to a gene. CDR1 is SGHTA and CDR2 is FQGNSA in the germline V gene. CDR3 in amino acids: CASSPRQGSAGELFF. DNA for the CDR3: TGTGCCAGCAGCCCCAGACAGGGTAGCGCCGGGGAGCTGTTTTTT.

The chain employs TRBV7-2 and TRBJ2-7; TRBD1 matches at 7 bases. The J segment lost 2 bases and the V segment lost 5 bases, leaving 9 bases of the junction unmatched. This CDR3 spans 15 amino acids. Germline loops: CDR1 SGHTA, CDR2 FQGNSA. The CDR3 nucleotides read TGTGCCAGCAGCCCAAAGGGGACAGCGCCCTACGAGCAGTACTTC. This sequence encodes CASSPKGTAPYEQYF.

The chain has TRBV5-1 and TRBJ1-1; D is perhaps TRBD1 (6 bases). Germline assignment: CDR1 SGHRS and CDR2 YFSETQ. V was trimmed by 1 base and J by 7 bases, leaving 17 bases between them. This CDR3 spans 15 amino acids. CDR3 DNA sequence: TGCGCCAGCAGCTTGCGACAGGACCTAACAGGTGAAGCTTTCTTT. The encoded protein is CASSLRQDLTGEAFF. Variable domain in full (rest from reference TRBV5-1 and TRBJ1-1): KAGVTQTPRYLIKTRGQQVTLSCSPISGHRSVSWYQQTPGQGLQFLFEYFSETQRNKGNFPGRFSGRQFSNSRSEMNVSTLELGDSALYLCASSLRQDLTGEAFFGQGTRLTVV.

V is TRBV5-1 and J is TRBJ1-1, with 8 bases fitting TRBD1. V shed 1 base and J 2 bases; nucleotides not matched to a gene: 10. Germline CDR1 SGHRS, CDR2 YFSETQ. This CDR3 has 17 amino acids. The CDR3 DNA reads TGCGCCAGCAGCTTGAGGGCAGGGGGCGGGAAAAACACTGAAGCTTTCTTT. This encodes CASSLRAGGGKNTEAFF.

This sequence joins TRBV6-6 and TRBJ1-4; D gene uncertain. Germline V lookup: CDR1 MNHNY, CDR2 SVGAGI (reference sequence). V gave up 7 bases and J gave up 7 bases, with 16 bases separating them. This CDR3 spans 14 amino acids. The CDR3 DNA is TGTGCCAGCACCTCCCCAGGTCGGCCTGAAAAACTGTTTTTT. It encodes CASTSPGRPEKLFF.

This clone was counted once. This chain connects TRBV5-8 to TRBJ2-2; unclear D gene. The CDR3 runs to 15 residues. Germline V lookup: CDR1 SGHTS, CDR2 YDEGEE. Between the trimmed V and J ends, which lost 2 bases and 0 bases, there was a span of 8 bases. The DNA for the CDR3 is TGTGCCAGCAGCTTCGGCAGGACGAACACCGGGGAGCTGTTTTTT. Translation: CASSFGRTNTGELFF.

The chain uses TRBV5-1 and TRBJ1-6; weak D call: TRBD1 (6 bases). Trimming removed 0 bases from V and 5 bases from J, with 15 bases in between. This CDR3 has 17 amino acids. Germline CDR1 is SGHRS and CDR2 is YFSETQ. The CDR3 loop reads CASSLEGGGFDNSPLHF. CDR3 sequence (DNA): TGCGCCAGCAGCTTGGAAGGAGGGGGGTTCGATAATTCACCCCTCCACTTT.

The rearrangement joins TRBV9 to TRBJ1-2, with D maybe TRBD1 (5 bases). CDR1 and CDR2 (germline): SGDLS, YYNGEE. The CDR3 is 15 amino acids. V lost 1 base and J 3 bases, leaving 13 bases between the germline ends. The CDR3 here is CASSVQTGGDYGYTF. The CDR3 DNA is TGTGCCAGCAGCGTACAAACTGGGGGTGACTATGGCTACACCTTC.

Only one count was recorded for this clone. This rearrangement joins TRBV6-1 to TRBJ1-1; TRBD1 is a possible D gene (6 bases). With 7 bases removed from V and 4 bases from J, the gap between germline ends came to 19 bases. The length of the CDR3 is 15 residues. Germline V gene lookup returns CDR1 MNHNS and CDR2 SASEGT. The CDR3 loop is CASTRPGTFITEAFF. The CDR3 coding sequence is TGTGCCAGCACCCGTCCCGGGACATTTATCACTGAAGCTTTCTTT.

The chain recombines TRBV4-2 with TRBJ1-2; tentative D call: TRBD1 (5 bases). The germline V gene has CDR1 LGHNA and CDR2 YNFKEQ. The CDR3 consists of 15 residues. V dropped 0 bases and J dropped 4 bases, with 12 bases sitting between them. The CDR3 region has the DNA TGTGCCAGCAGCCAAGAAGGAGGGGTCGTCTATGGCTACACCTTC. This sequence encodes CASSQEGGVVYGYTF.

The chain has TRBV2 and TRBJ1-3; D is ambiguous. Trimming stripped 4 bases from V and 0 bases from J, with 7 bases between. Germline CDR1 and CDR2: SNHLY and FYNNEI. The CDR3 covers 14 residues. CDR3 DNA sequence: TGTGCCAGCAGTGTGGGAAGCTCTGGAAACACCATATATTTT. Translating it yields CASSVGSSGNTIYF.

The CDR3, as DNA: TGTGCCAGCAGCTTGGATGGGGGTTCCAAAAACATTCAGTACTTC. It encodes CASSLDGGSKNIQYF. The chain uses TRBV5-4 and TRBJ2-4; D assignment may be TRBD1 or TRBD2 (5 bases each). Trimming cost V 0 bases and J 2 bases, with 9 bases left between them. CDR1 and CDR2 (germline): SGHNT, YYREEE (reference sequence). The CDR3 totals 15 residues.

This clone was seen a few times. V and J are TRBV27 and TRBJ2-7; perhaps TRBD1 as D (6 bases). Trimming removed 3 bases at V and 0 bases at J, with 24 bases between. Per the germline V gene, CDR1 is MNHEY and CDR2 is SMNVEV (reference sequence). CDR3 length: 19 residues. CDR3 sequence (DNA): TGTGCCAGCAGTTTTCAAGCCGGGACACCAGCAACGGGCTCCTACGAGCAGTACTTC. Translated, it gives CASSFQAGTPATGSYEQYF.

The chain recombines TRBV7-9 with TRBJ1-5, with D unclear. V was pared by 4 bases and J by 3 bases, with 7 bases between. CDR1 is SEHNR and CDR2 is FQNEAQ in the germline V gene (reference sequence). The CDR3 is made up of 13 amino acids. Here the CDR3 reads CASSWRYNQPQHF. In DNA form, the CDR3 reads TGTGCCAGCAGCTGGAGGTACAATCAGCCCCAGCATTTT.

This rearrangement joins TRBV2 to TRBJ2-5; the match to TRBD2 covers 15 bases. CDR3 length: 15 residues. Germline V gene data show CDR1 as SNHLY and CDR2 as FYNNEI. Trimming at V came to 7 bases and at J to 7 bases, leaving 7 bases not matched to a gene. The CDR3 DNA follows: TGTGCCAGCACTCCACGGACTAGCGGGGGGGGGACCCAGTACTTC. Translation gives CASTPRTSGGGTQYF.

This chain links TRBV11-3 with TRBJ1-1; D is undetermined. From germline, CDR1 is SGHNT and CDR2 YENEEA. CDR3 size: 14 residues. V lost 1 base and J lost 4, with 10 bases in between. CDR3 sequence: CASSLGPISTEAFF. In DNA, the CDR3 is TGTGCCAGCAGCTTAGGTCCGATTAGCACTGAAGCTTTCTTT.

CDR3 DNA sequence: TGTGCCGGAGCCCAGACAGGGGTGGGCAAGCTGTTTTTT. Its protein product is CAGAQTGVGKLFF. The chain carries TRBV6-1 and TRBJ2-2, with 8 bases aligning to TRBD1. The ends lost 11 bases at V and 12 bases at J; junction bases unmatched: 14. Germline V CDR1 and CDR2: MNHNS, SASEGT. CDR3 size: 13 residues.

The V gene is TRBV2, the J gene TRBJ2-3, with D unresolved. V dropped 5 bases and J dropped 4 bases, with 16 bases sitting between them. Germline V gene lookup returns CDR1 SNHLY and CDR2 FYNNEI. CDR3 length: 15 amino acids. The CDR3 reads CASSSLGLGADTQYF. In DNA form, the CDR3 reads TGTGCCAGCAGTTCTCTAGGCCTCGGAGCAGATACGCAGTATTTT.

The gene calls are TRBV10-1 and TRBJ2-7; a possible D gene is TRBD2 (6 bases). This CDR3 contains 17 residues. The germline V gene encodes CDR1 WNHNN and CDR2 SYGVQD (reference sequence). The V gene lost 3 bases and the J gene lost 2 bases, with 20 bases spanning the gap. The CDR3 coding sequence is TGCGCCAGCAGTGAAGGAGGCGCGGGGCTATCCCCCTACGAGCAGTACTTC. Amino acids: CASSEGGAGLSPYEQYF.

J is TRBJ2-1 and V is TRBV5-4; TRBD2 aligns across 10 bases. The ends lost 0 bases at V and 6 bases at J; junction bases unmatched: 6. CDR3 length: 16 amino acids. The germline V gene encodes CDR1 SGHNT and CDR2 YYREEE (reference sequence). The CDR3: CASSLGLAGYFNEQFF. CDR3 coding DNA: TGTGCCAGCAGCTTGGGACTAGCGGGCTATTTCAATGAGCAGTTCTTC.

The V and J genes are TRBV5-1 and TRBJ1-4; 9 bases are shared with TRBD1. CDR3 length: 14 amino acids. With 4 bases clipped from V and 7 bases from J, the junction kept 5 bases outside the gene matches. Germline CDR1 SGHRS, CDR2 YFSETQ. This CDR3 reads CASSATGGSEKLFF. The CDR3 DNA follows: TGCGCCAGCAGCGCGACAGGGGGGAGTGAAAAACTGTTTTTT.

This clone was found once. The chain links TRBV4-1 to TRBJ2-2; 13 nucleotides align to TRBD2. The length of the CDR3 is 17 residues. V was pared by 3 bases and J by 3 bases, with 4 bases of the junction left unmatched. The V gene's germline CDR1 is MGHRA and CDR2 YSYEKL. In DNA, the CDR3 is TGCGCCAGCAGCCACTGGGGACTAGCGGGGTACACCGGGGAGCTGTTTTTT. Amino acid sequence: CASSHWGLAGYTGELFF.

This chain joins TRBV6-1 and TRBJ1-6; D might be TRBD1 (6 bases). Germline loops: CDR1 MNHNS, CDR2 SASEGT. The CDR3 is made up of 15 amino acids. V lost 2 bases and J lost 2, with 7 bases in between. CDR3 in amino acids: CASSEQGPYNSPLHF. The CDR3 nucleotides are TGTGCCAGCAGTGAACAGGGGCCCTATAATTCACCCCTCCACTTT.

The chain uses TRBV18 and TRBJ1-1; D not resolved. Germline CDR1 KGHSH, CDR2 LQKENI. The CDR3 consists of 13 residues. Between the trimmed V and J ends, which lost 5 bases and 1 base, there was a span of 8 bases. DNA for the CDR3: TGTGCCAGCTCATTGGATTCGAACACTGAAGCTTTCTTT. Encoded protein: CASSLDSNTEAFF.

This clone was observed once. The CDR3 sequence is CAISEIRGQPGELFF. CDR3 in DNA: TGTGCCATCAGTGAGATCCGGGGACAACCCGGGGAGCTGTTTTTT. This chain uses TRBV10-3 with TRBJ2-2, with a weak D call TRBD1 (6 bases). V gave up 2 bases and J gave up 6 bases, with 13 bases separating them. The CDR3 totals 15 residues. Germline V gene data show CDR1 as ENHRY and CDR2 as SYGVKD.